This T cell receptor beta chain is drawn from a study of metastatic and nonmetastatic thyroid tumors. By proportion, this clone is medium-sized. TCRdb called clones again from the PCR reads with MiXCR. The sample lists about 15,000 clones; roughly a fifth were seen once. No treatment of any kind had been given to any patient before thyroid surgery. Trimming shortened V by 1 base and J by 0 bases, and 10 bases separated the two germline ends. CDR1 is MNHEY, CDR2 SVGAGI, per germline. CDR3 length equals 16 residues. The specimen sequenced was blood. J is TRBJ2-1 and V is TRBV6-5; D not resolved. This TCR came from a female donor with papillary thyroid cancer or a benign thyroid nodule (not recorded which). Some clones in this sample may be carry-over from other donors' samples. CDR3 in DNA: TGTGCCAGCAGTTACTTTCTAGAGACCTCCTACAATGAGCAGTTCTTC. Translating gives CASSYFLETSYNEQFF.